These 26 T cell receptor beta chains came from one sample sequenced in a study of T cell responses to AZD1222 COVID-19 vaccine. The protocol was immunoSEQ multiplex PCR, while the TCRdb copy is restricted to in-frame clones and leaves out a portion. Of more than 80,000 clones in the sample, 70% to 90% were seen once. The starting material was peripheral blood, obtained 28 days after the second AZD1222 dose. The origin of the receptors is an adult who received the AZD1222 COVID-19 vaccine.

The gene calls are TRBV6-6 and TRBJ1-5; D is undetermined. This CDR3 has 15 amino acids. Trimming shortened V by 10 bases and J by 4 bases, and 20 bases separated the two germline ends. Germline V CDR1 and CDR2: MNHNY, SVGAGI (reference sequence). CDR3: CAISLEGLLNQPQHF. The CDR3 DNA is TGTGCCATCAGCTTGGAAGGTTTATTAAATCAGCCCCAGCATTTT.

The CDR3 coding sequence is TGTGCCAGCAGTTACTCTGGAGGGATGGGCGCTGAAGCTTTCTTT. It specifies CASSYSGGMGAEAFF. The V and J genes are TRBV6-2 or TRBV6-3 and TRBJ1-1; unclear D gene. CDR1 is MNHEY and CDR2 is SVGEGT in the germline V gene. The ends were cut back, 0 bases at V and 6 bases at J, with 14 bases in the middle. CDR3 length: 15 amino acids.

The chain joins TRBV7-8 to TRBJ2-5; TRBD2 aligns across 11 bases. With V trimmed by 2 bases and J by 6 bases, 8 bases remained unmatched. Germline values: CDR1 SGHVS, CDR2 FQNEAQ. There are 16 residues in the CDR3. Here the CDR3 DNA reads TGTGCCAGCAGCTTATATACTAGCGGGAGCCCGAAGACCCAGTACTTC. This translates into CASSLYTSGSPKTQYF.

The chain links TRBV19 to TRBJ1-1; D unclear. The length of the CDR3 is 15 residues. Germline CDR1 and CDR2: LNHDA and SQIVND (reference sequence). V was shortened by 3 bases and J by 0 bases, with 11 bases between the two germline ends. CDR3 amino acids: CASSIGGYMNTEAFF. The CDR3 bases are TGTGCCAGTAGTATTGGAGGTTATATGAACACTGAAGCTTTCTTT.

J is TRBJ1-5 and V is TRBV19, with unresolved D. Trimming removed 3 bases from V and 6 bases from J, with 9 bases in between. Germline V gives CDR1 LNHDA, CDR2 SQIVND (reference sequence). This CDR3 region has 13 residues. The CDR3 DNA reads as TGTGCCAGTAGTATTGGGTTCAGTCAGCCCCAGCATTTT. Amino acid sequence: CASSIGFSQPQHF.

The chain carries TRBV6-6 and TRBJ1-2, with unresolved D. The CDR3 is 13 amino acids. Germline CDR1 and CDR2: MNHNY and SVGAGI (reference sequence). V lost 3 bases to trimming and J lost 3 bases, with 8 bases between them. CDR3 in amino acids: CASSYPGYYGYTF. The CDR3 nucleotides read TGTGCCAGCAGTTATCCCGGGTACTATGGCTACACCTTC.

Here the CDR3 DNA reads TGTGCCAGCAGTTTAGGGGTACAGGGGAGCAGTACGCAGTATTTT. Translated: CASSLGVQGSSTQYF. This sequence joins TRBV27 and TRBJ2-3, with TRBD1 matching 7 bases. Germline-derived CDR1 and CDR2 are MNHEY and SMNVEV (reference sequence). V lost 2 bases to trimming and J lost 8 bases; unmatched junction nucleotides: 10. The CDR3 has 15 amino acids.

V gene TRBV29-1 combines with J gene TRBJ2-1; 12 positions match TRBD2. The CDR3 totals 14 residues. The trim removed 4 bases at V and 11 bases at J, leaving 9 bases unmatched. Germline values: CDR1 SQVTM, CDR2 ANQGSEA. CDR3 amino acids: CSVVGSSGRAKQFF. In DNA form, the CDR3 reads TGCAGCGTTGTGGGATCTAGCGGGAGGGCAAAGCAGTTCTTC.

The chain has TRBV7-6 and TRBJ1-2, with 7 bases lining up with TRBD1. Losses at the gene ends were 4 bases for V and 2 bases for J; bases not matched to a gene: 1. Germline V gene sequence: CDR1 SGHVS, CDR2 FNYEAQ. There are 13 residues in the CDR3. The CDR3 loop is CASSWGQNYGYTF. CDR3 sequence (DNA): TGTGCCAGCAGCTGGGGACAGAACTATGGCTACACCTTC.

This clone showed up many times. The rearrangement joins TRBV6-5 to TRBJ1-3, with 7 bases fitting TRBD1. The trim removed 10 bases at V and 2 bases at J, leaving 8 bases unmatched. The CDR3 covers 14 residues. Germline CDR1 is MNHEY and CDR2 is SVGAGI. The DNA of the CDR3 is TGTGCCACCCAGGGGGGGCGCACTGGAAACACCATATATTTT. Protein sequence: CATQGGRTGNTIYF.

The chain uses TRBV6-4 and TRBJ1-2; D may be TRBD1 (5 bases). The CDR3 sequence is 13 residues long. V lost 4 bases, J lost 5 bases, and 11 bases lay in between. The germline gives CDR1 MRHNA, CDR2 SNTAGT. The CDR3 here is CASSGGPTYGYTF. Here the CDR3 DNA reads TGTGCCAGCAGTGGGGGACCGACGTATGGCTACACCTTC.

This chain connects TRBV19 to TRBJ2-2; the D call may be TRBD1 or TRBD2 (5 bases each). V gave up 9 bases and J gave up 6 bases, with 8 bases separating them. The V gene's germline CDR1 is LNHDA and CDR2 SQIVND (reference sequence). This CDR3 region has 11 residues. CDR3 sequence reads: CASRGAGELFF. CDR3 in DNA: TGTGCCAGCCGAGGGGCCGGGGAGCTGTTTTTT.

This clone was observed a few times. The V gene is TRBV10-3, the J gene TRBJ2-4; either TRBD1 or TRBD2 may fit D (6 bases each). CDR3 length: 15 residues. V dropped 3 bases and J dropped 0 bases, with 9 bases sitting between them. Germline CDR1 ENHRY, CDR2 SYGVKD. The CDR3 DNA is TGTGCCATCAGTGAAGGGGGGCTAGCCAAAAACATTCAGTACTTC. Encoded protein: CAISEGGLAKNIQYF.

The V and J genes are TRBV10-3 and TRBJ2-7; D remains unclear. The CDR3 spans 14 residues. From germline, CDR1 is ENHRY and CDR2 SYGVKD. V lost 3 bases and J lost 0, with 9 bases in between. Here the CDR3 reads CAISDKKSSYEQYV. The CDR3 DNA sequence: TGTGCCATCAGTGACAAGAAAAGCTCCTACGAGCAGTACGTC.

The chain combines TRBV28 with TRBJ1-1, with a tentative D call TRBD1 (5 bases). This CDR3 contains 14 residues. CDR1 is MDHEN, CDR2 SYDVKM, per germline. V shed 6 bases and J shed 5 bases, with 16 bases lying between them. Here the CDR3 reads CASRSGATRTEAFF. Here the CDR3 DNA reads TGTGCCAGCAGGTCCGGGGCGACGAGGACTGAAGCTTTCTTT.

The rearrangement joins TRBV5-1 to TRBJ1-1; weak D call: TRBD1 (6 bases). V was cut by 3 bases and J by 1 base, with 13 bases left in between. Per germline, CDR1 SGHRS and CDR2 YFSETQ. The CDR3 contains 15 residues. The CDR3 is CASSYREVSNTEAFF. CDR3 coding DNA: TGCGCCAGCAGCTACAGGGAGGTTTCGAACACTGAAGCTTTCTTT.

CDR3 sequence (DNA): TGTGCCATCAAATTCAGGGGGATCTATGGCTACACCTTC. Its translation is CAIKFRGIYGYTF. The chain links TRBV28 to TRBJ1-2, with 7 bases identical to TRBD1. Germline lookup yields CDR1 MDHEN and CDR2 SYDVKM. This CDR3 spans 13 amino acids. The junction had 9 bases not matched to a gene; V was cut back by 10 bases and J by 4 bases.

The chain carries TRBV25-1 and TRBJ1-6; D is unclear. This CDR3 has 13 amino acids. Looked up from germline, CDR1 is MGHDK and CDR2 is SYGVNS. V lost 1 base and J 9 bases, leaving 7 bases between the germline ends. CDR3 amino acids: CASSESGISPLHF. CDR3 DNA: TGTGCCAGCAGTGAATCGGGAATTTCACCCCTCCACTTT.

The gene calls are TRBV28 and TRBJ2-7, with D perhaps TRBD1 or TRBD2 (5 bases each). With 3 bases removed from V and 4 bases from J, the gap between germline ends came to 16 bases. The CDR3 runs 15 residues. CDR1 is MDHEN and CDR2 is SYDVKM in the germline V gene. The CDR3 here is CASSFVRGRAYEQYF. CDR3 DNA sequence: TGTGCCAGCAGTTTCGTGAGGGGCAGGGCTTACGAGCAGTACTTC.

The V and J genes are TRBV6-4 and TRBJ2-3; tentatively, D is TRBD2 (5 bases). The V end was cut by 3 bases, the J end by 6 bases, with 10 bases between. Per germline, CDR1 MRHNA and CDR2 SNTAGT. The CDR3 runs 13 residues. The CDR3 loop reads CASSERAVDTQYF. Written as DNA, the CDR3 is TGTGCCAGCAGTGAGAGGGCGGTTGATACGCAGTATTTT.

The rearrangement links TRBV20-1 to TRBJ2-7; TRBD2 is a possible D gene (5 bases). Deletions cut 3 bases from V and 0 bases from J, with 12 bases between. The CDR3 runs to 14 residues. The germline V gene encodes CDR1 DFQATT and CDR2 SNEGSKA (reference sequence). CDR3 DNA: TGCAGTGCTAGTGGCCTAGGGAGCTCCTACGAGCAGTACTTC. Translated: CSASGLGSSYEQYF.

The chain couples TRBV27 to TRBJ2-2; 15 nucleotides align to TRBD2. CDR3 length: 16 residues. V was pared by 6 bases and J by 1 base, with 0 bases of the junction left unmatched. Per germline, CDR1 MNHEY and CDR2 SMNVEV (reference sequence). For the CDR3, the DNA is TGTGCCAGCAGGGGACTAGCGGGAGGGAACACCGGGGAGCTGTTTTTT. This sequence encodes CASRGLAGGNTGELFF.

This chain connects TRBV19 to TRBJ2-7; no clear D gene. CDR3 size: 13 residues. Germline V gives CDR1 LNHDA, CDR2 SQIVND (reference sequence). Trimming removed 5 bases at V and 4 bases at J, with 12 bases between. DNA for the CDR3: TGTGCCAGTAGTTCCCTGGACGGATACGAGCAGTACTTC. This gives the protein CASSSLDGYEQYF.

This chain uses TRBV10-1 with TRBJ2-3; maybe TRBD2 (6 bases). Trimming shortened V by 2 bases and J by 4 bases, and 13 bases separated the two germline ends. The CDR3 sequence is 15 residues long. Germline V gene data show CDR1 as WNHNN and CDR2 as SYGVQD (reference sequence). DNA of the CDR3: TGCGCCAGCAGTGAGACGGGAGCGGGTGCAGATACGCAGTATTTT. Translated: CASSETGAGADTQYF.

J is TRBJ2-2 and V is TRBV9, with D possibly matching TRBD1 (6 bases). The V end was cut by 2 bases, the J end by 1 base, with 12 bases between. The germline V gene encodes CDR1 SGDLS and CDR2 YYNGEE. CDR3 size: 16 residues. CDR3 residues: CASSVTGTLNTGELFF. The CDR3 DNA follows: TGTGCCAGCAGCGTTACCGGGACATTGAACACCGGGGAGCTGTTTTTT.

This sequence joins TRBV28 and TRBJ2-5; D remains ambiguous. The CDR3 has 12 amino acids. V gave up 5 bases and J gave up 5 bases, with 9 bases separating them. In germline, CDR1 is MDHEN, CDR2 SYDVKM. CDR3 DNA: TGTGCCAGCAGTGCTGTATTGGAGACCCAGTACTTC. Its translation: CASSAVLETQYF.